Presented here are 10 T cell receptor beta chains from one specimen sequenced in a study of shared clonotypes between healthy human individuals. In the naive CD8 group, cells lacked CD45RO and were positively selected for CCR7, so terminally differentiated effector memory CD45RA+ cells were left out. The assay was immunoSEQ multiplex PCR, and TCRdb's table has in-frame clones only and misses some. The sample lists some 1,900,000 clones, just under 95% occurring once. The sequenced sample was naive CD8+ T cells sorted from blood. The origin of the receptors is a young man in good health.

J is TRBJ2-7 and V is TRBV15; weak D call: TRBD1 (6 bases). V lost 3 bases and J 6 bases, leaving 18 bases between the germline ends. There are 15 residues in the CDR3. Germline values: CDR1 LNHNV, CDR2 YYDKDF (reference sequence). CDR3 nucleotide sequence: TGTGCCACCAGCAGGGACAGCGACTCACGGGGCGAGCAGTACTTC. Translated: CATSRDSDSRGEQYF.

V gene TRBV5-4 combines with J gene TRBJ2-4; TRBD1 is a possible D gene (6 bases). CDR3 length: 14 amino acids. V lost 2 bases and J 5 bases, leaving 11 bases between the germline ends. Germline CDR1 SGHNT, CDR2 YYREEE (reference sequence). CDR3 DNA sequence: TGTGCCAGCAGCTTCAGGGGCGCCGAAAACATTCAGTACTTC. Protein product: CASSFRGAENIQYF.

The chain carries TRBV7-2 and TRBJ2-1, with D perhaps matching TRBD2 (5 bases). Per the germline V gene, CDR1 is SGHTA and CDR2 is FQGNSA. The CDR3 is 16 amino acids. V lost 4 bases and J 5 bases, leaving 18 bases between the germline ends. CDR3 DNA: TGTGCCAGCAGCTCTCCTGGGGATACTAGGAACAATGAGCAGTTCTTC. Protein: CASSSPGDTRNNEQFF. The variable domain in full, completed from reference TRBV7-2 and TRBJ2-1, reads GAGVSQSPSNKVTEKGKDVELRCDPISGHTALYWYRQSLGQGLEFLIYFQGNSAPDKSGLPSDRFSAERTGGSVSTLTIQRTQQEDSAVYLCASSSPGDTRNNEQFFGPGTRLTVL.

V gene TRBV4-1 combines with J gene TRBJ2-3, with a possible D match to TRBD2 (6 bases). V was shortened by 1 base and J by 0 bases, with 11 bases between the two germline ends. In germline, CDR1 is MGHRA, CDR2 YSYEKL. CDR3 length equals 16 residues. Here the CDR3 DNA reads TGCGCCAGCAGCCAAGGGGATCGGGGGAGCACAGATACGCAGTATTTT. This encodes CASSQGDRGSTDTQYF.

The chain joins TRBV7-9 to TRBJ2-5, with D possibly being TRBD2 (7 bases). Per germline, CDR1 SEHNR and CDR2 FQNEAQ (reference sequence). The germline V and J ends were trimmed by 7 bases and 1 base, with 13 bases remaining between them. The CDR3 totals 14 residues. CDR3: CASIGGATQETQYF. Here the CDR3 DNA reads TGTGCCAGCATTGGGGGGGCGACCCAAGAGACCCAGTACTTC.

The genes are TRBV7-8 and TRBJ2-5; the D is unclear. Germline CDR1 is SGHVS and CDR2 is FQNEAQ. The CDR3 is made up of 14 amino acids. V was cut by 5 bases and J by 1 base, with 11 bases left in between. The CDR3 protein is CASSPPVAQETQYF. The CDR3 DNA follows: TGTGCCAGCAGCCCTCCCGTGGCCCAAGAGACCCAGTACTTC. Complete variable domain (other parts from reference TRBV7-8 and TRBJ2-5): GAGVSQSPRYKVAKRGQDVALRCDPISGHVSLFWYQQALGQGPEFLTYFQNEAQLDKSGLPSDRFFAERPEGSVSTLKIQRTQQEDSAVYLCASSPPVAQETQYFGPGTRLLVL.

The chain links TRBV27 to TRBJ2-1, with D possibly being TRBD1 or TRBD2 (5 bases each). CDR3 length: 16 amino acids. The V and J ends lost 5 bases and 0 bases respectively, with 14 bases between them. CDR1 MNHEY and CDR2 SMNVEV come from the germline V gene (reference sequence). The CDR3 loop is CASSKLGVSSYNEQFF. CDR3 DNA sequence: TGTGCCAGCAGTAAACTAGGGGTGAGCTCCTACAATGAGCAGTTCTTC.

The chain combines TRBV5-4 with TRBJ1-1; no definite D call. CDR1 SGHNT and CDR2 YYREEE come from the germline V gene (reference sequence). With 2 bases removed from V and 4 bases from J, the gap between germline ends came to 12 bases. The CDR3 sequence is 14 residues long. The CDR3 reads CASSFSGGSTEAFF. In DNA, the CDR3 is TGTGCCAGCAGCTTTTCTGGAGGGAGCACTGAAGCTTTCTTT.

The chain couples TRBV7-6 to TRBJ2-1, with 13 bases fitting TRBD2. The CDR3 consists of 17 residues. The V gene's germline CDR1 is SGHVS and CDR2 FNYEAQ. V lost 2 bases, J lost 9 bases, and 10 bases stayed unmatched. This CDR3 is CASSLLDTSGGVGEQFF. The CDR3 coding sequence is TGTGCCAGCAGCTTATTAGACACTAGCGGGGGGGTCGGTGAGCAGTTCTTC. Complete variable domain (other parts from reference TRBV7-6 and TRBJ2-1): GAGVSQSPRYKVTKRGQDVALRCDPISGHVSLYWYRQALGQGPEFLTYFNYEAQQDKSGLPNDRFSAERPEGSISTLTIQRTEQRDSAMYRCASSLLDTSGGVGEQFFGPGTRLTVL.

CDR3 DNA sequence: TGTGCCTGGAGTGTAAGTGTGGGTGGACGGAGGAGCTCCTACGAGCAGTACTTC. Protein: CAWSVSVGGRRSSYEQYF. The rearrangement uses TRBV30 and TRBJ2-7; TRBD2 might be the D (5 bases). Trimming left V 0 bases short and J 0 bases short, with 21 bases between. CDR3 length: 18 amino acids. CDR1 is GTSNPN and CDR2 is SVGIG in the germline V gene (reference sequence).